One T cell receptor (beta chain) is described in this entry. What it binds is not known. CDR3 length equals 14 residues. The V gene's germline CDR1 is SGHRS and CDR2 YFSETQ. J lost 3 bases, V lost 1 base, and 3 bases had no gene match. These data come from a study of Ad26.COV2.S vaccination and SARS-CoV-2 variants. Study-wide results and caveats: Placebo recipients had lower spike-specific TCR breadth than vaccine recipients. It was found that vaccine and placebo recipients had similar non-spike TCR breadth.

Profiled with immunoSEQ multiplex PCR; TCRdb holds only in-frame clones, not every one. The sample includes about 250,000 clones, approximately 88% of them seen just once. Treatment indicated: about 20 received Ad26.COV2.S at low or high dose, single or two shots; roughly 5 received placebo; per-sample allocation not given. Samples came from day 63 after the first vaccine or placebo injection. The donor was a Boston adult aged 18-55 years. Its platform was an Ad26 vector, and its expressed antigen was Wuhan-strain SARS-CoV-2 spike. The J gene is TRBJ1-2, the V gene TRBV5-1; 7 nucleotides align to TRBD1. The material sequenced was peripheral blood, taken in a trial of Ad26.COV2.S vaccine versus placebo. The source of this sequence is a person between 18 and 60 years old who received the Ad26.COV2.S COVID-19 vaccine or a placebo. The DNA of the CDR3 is TGCGCCAGCAGCTTGAGTCAGGGGGACTATGGCTACACCTTC. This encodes CASSLSQGDYGYTF.